This T cell receptor beta chain was sequenced in a study of tumor-infiltrating lymphocytes in localized non-small cell lung cancer. The CDR3 loop spans 17 amino acids. Germline V CDR1 and CDR2: SGHVS, FQNEAQ. V lost 4 bases and J lost 3, with 20 bases in between. Measured with immunoSEQ multiplex PCR; TCRdb has only the in-frame clones, and not every one. The table has around 16,000 clones, roughly 79% seen once; the top ten hold approximately 9.1%. Study-wide points: No T-cell fraction difference was seen between IM1 and IM2 tumors. Each assay used a separate piece of the same tissue. No link was found between tumor T-cell fraction and recurrence-free survival. TCR sequencing covered a subset of patients with enough tissue.

Remarks on this clone: Its antigen is not identified.

This clonotype originated in a human donor with non-small cell lung cancer. The chain has TRBV7-8 and TRBJ2-3, with D possibly matching TRBD2 (5 bases). What was sequenced was lung tumor tissue. CDR3 nucleotide sequence: TGTGCCAGCAGCTCCCGGTCGGTCGGCGGCGGGACAGATACGCAGTATTTT. It translates to CASSSRSVGGGTDTQYF. Full variable domain (remainder filled in from reference TRBV7-8 and TRBJ2-3): GAGVSQSPRYKVAKRGQDVALRCDPISGHVSLFWYQQALGQGPEFLTYFQNEAQLDKSGLPSDRFFAERPEGSVSTLKIQRTQQEDSAVYLCASSSRSVGGGTDTQYFGPGTRLTVL.